The 20 T cell receptor beta chains below were found in one sample sequenced in a study of cytomegalovirus exposure and HLA in healthy donors (dated by TCRdb to 2017 to 2019). Library prep was done by the immunoSEQ multiplex PCR assay. For the multiplex PCR, a mixture combining 60 forward primers for TCR Vbeta segments and 13 reverse primers for TCR Jbeta segments was used. TCRdb holds this immuneACCESS table with in-frame rearrangements only. Some clones are missing; in checked studies, unresolved V genes explain under half, and the rest has no known cause. The sample records tens of thousands of clones, around 72% of which are singletons. The ten largest make up about 12% of the sample. The sequenced sample was PBMCs. The receptors stem from a woman between 40 and 55 years old in good health and CMV-seropositive.

V usage is TRBV25-1 and J usage is TRBJ1-5; D gene uncertain. The germline CDR1 and CDR2 sequences are MGHDK and SYGVNS. The CDR3 contains 13 residues. Trimming removed 5 bases at V and 7 bases at J, with 12 bases between. The CDR3: CASSPGSGQPQHF. CDR3 nucleotides: TGTGCCAGCAGTCCGGGGTCCGGGCAGCCCCAGCATTTT. Full variable domain (missing parts from reference TRBV25-1 and TRBJ1-5): EADIYQTPRYLVIGTGKKITLECSQTMGHDKMYWYQQDPGMELHLIHYSYGVNSTEKGDLSSESTVSRIRTEHFPLTLESARPSHTSQYLCASSPGSGQPQHFGDGTRLSIL.

The rearrangement joins TRBV30 to TRBJ1-1, with D maybe TRBD1 (5 bases). CDR3 length equals 13 residues. CDR1 is GTSNPN, CDR2 SVGIG, per germline (reference sequence). Trimming removed 1 base from V and 4 bases from J, with 10 bases in between. CDR3 residues: CAWSAGGGTEAFF. The CDR3 DNA follows: TGTGCCTGGAGTGCCGGGGGTGGCACTGAAGCTTTCTTT.

The CDR3 region is CASSISPSVEQYF. CDR3 nucleotides: TGTGCCAGTAGTATATCCCCAAGCGTCGAGCAGTACTTC. The rearrangement uses TRBV19 and TRBJ2-7; D is ambiguous. Trimming removed 2 bases from V and 6 bases from J, with 11 bases in between. The CDR3 is 13 residues long. Per the germline V gene, CDR1 is LNHDA and CDR2 is SQIVND (reference sequence).

The chain joins TRBV7-8 to TRBJ1-1; possible D gene TRBD1, 5 bases. The germline gives CDR1 SGHVS, CDR2 FQNEAQ. Trimming removed 1 base from V and 1 base from J, with 10 bases in between. The CDR3 spans 15 residues. CDR3 loop: CASSLEARENTEAFF. The CDR3, as DNA: TGTGCCAGCAGCTTAGAAGCCAGGGAGAACACTGAAGCTTTCTTT.

This clone was counted only a few times. The V and J genes are TRBV5-1 and TRBJ2-5, with 8 bases matching TRBD1. With 3 bases clipped from V and 5 bases from J, the junction kept 9 bases outside the gene matches. This CDR3 contains 15 residues. Germline V lookup: CDR1 SGHRS, CDR2 YFSETQ. The CDR3 region is CASSSGQVHGETQYF. In DNA, the CDR3 is TGCGCCAGCAGCTCGGGACAGGTCCATGGGGAGACCCAGTACTTC.

The chain couples TRBV7-9 to TRBJ2-4; D uncertain. The V gene lost 1 base and the J gene lost 13 bases, with 8 bases spanning the gap. This CDR3 has 11 amino acids. Germline CDR1 is SEHNR and CDR2 is FQNEAQ (reference sequence). The CDR3 is CASSLGQQQYF. As DNA, the CDR3 is TGTGCCAGCAGCTTAGGTCAACAGCAGTACTTC.

The chain links TRBV21-1 to TRBJ2-6; TRBD1 is the table's D call, not checked against the DNA. TRBV21-1 is a documented pseudogene. The CDR3 has 17 residues. The CDR3 region has the DNA TGTGCCAGCAGCAAAGTACAGGGTTCCTCTGGGGCCAACGTCCTGACTTTC. Amino acids: CASSKVQGSSGANVLTF.

This clone was picked up many times. The rearrangement uses TRBV27 and TRBJ1-6; TRBD1 matches 9 bases. The CDR3 extends over 15 amino acids. The J segment lost 9 bases and the V segment lost 2 bases, leaving 5 bases of the junction unmatched. Germline V gives CDR1 MNHEY, CDR2 SMNVEV (reference sequence). CDR3 residues: CASSLQGQGFSPLHF. The CDR3 DNA is TGTGCCAGCAGTTTACAGGGACAGGGATTTTCACCCCTCCACTTT.

About this clone itself: A far bigger clonotype differs at one base, so this is likely a read error. This sequence joins TRBV6-1 and TRBJ1-5; D not certain. V was shortened by 2 bases and J by 3 bases, with 8 bases between the two germline ends. The V gene's germline CDR1 is MNHNS and CDR2 SASEGT. The length of the CDR3 is 14 residues. CDR3 protein: CASSEPGNNQPQHF. The CDR3 nucleotides read TGTGCCAGCAGTGAACCCGGGAACAATCAGCCCCAGCATTTT.

This chain uses TRBV7-9 with TRBJ2-5, with TRBD2 identical over 15 bases. The J segment lost 7 bases and the V segment lost 5 bases, leaving 8 bases of the junction unmatched. CDR3 length: 16 amino acids. Germline CDR1 and CDR2: SEHNR and FQNEAQ (reference sequence). The CDR3 nucleotides are TGTGCCAGCAGCGCAGGACTAGCGGGGGGGACAGTGACCCAGTACTTC. Protein product: CASSAGLAGGTVTQYF.

The rearrangement uses TRBV5-6 and TRBJ2-1, with TRBD2 identical over 7 bases. The V segment lost 2 bases and the J segment 6 bases; nucleotides outside the gene matches: 8. The CDR3 contains 15 residues. CDR1 and CDR2 from the germline V gene are SGHDT and YYEEEE. The CDR3 region has the DNA TGTGCCAGCAGCTTCGGACTAGAAGATACCAATGAGCAGTTCTTC. It yields the protein CASSFGLEDTNEQFF. The full variable domain, its missing parts supplied by reference TRBV5-6 and TRBJ2-1, is DAGVTQSPTHLIKTRGQQVTLRCSPKSGHDTVSWYQQALGQGPQFIFQYYEEEERQRGNFPDRFSGHQFPNYSSELNVNALLLGDSALYLCASSFGLEDTNEQFFGPGTRLTVL.

This clone has only a few counts. V and J are TRBV4-1 and TRBJ2-3; 12 bases line up with TRBD2. Germline lookup yields CDR1 MGHRA and CDR2 YSYEKL. Unmatched junction bases numbered 4, after V lost 2 bases and J lost 7 bases. The CDR3 is made up of 15 amino acids. CDR3 sequence reads: CASSQTSGGRNTQYF. CDR3 in DNA: TGCGCCAGCAGCCAAACTAGCGGGGGGCGAAATACGCAGTATTTT.

This clone has only one observation. This CDR3 is missing its conserved last phenylalanine or tryptophan, likely due to a read error. The limits of the CDR3 on the DNA are not certain, so only TCRdb's listed CDR3 is given. This chain uses TRBV5-7 with TRBJ1-2. TRBV5-7 is labeled an ORF, and its function is uncertain. The CDR3 spans 10 amino acids, including both terminal residues. CDR3 amino acids: CASSLLNLPL.

This clone has just one count. The chain is built from TRBV5-1 and TRBJ2-3; D may be TRBD2 (5 bases). V was shortened by 4 bases and J by 3 bases, with 21 bases between the two germline ends. Germline V lookup: CDR1 SGHRS, CDR2 YFSETQ. The CDR3 is made up of 17 amino acids. CDR3 sequence reads: CASSIGPLALLTDTQYF. The DNA for the CDR3 is TGCGCCAGCAGCATTGGACCGCTAGCCCTACTTACAGATACGCAGTATTTT.

This clone showed up just once. This rearrangement joins TRBV19 to TRBJ1-1; 7 bases match TRBD1. The CDR3 is made up of 15 amino acids. CDR1 is LNHDA and CDR2 is SQIVND in the germline V gene (reference sequence). The ends lost 0 bases at V and 5 bases at J; junction bases unmatched: 6. CDR3 DNA sequence: TGTGCCAGTAGTATAGATAACAGGGGAGGAACTGAAGCTTTCTTT. Protein: CASSIDNRGGTEAFF.

The chain is built from TRBV5-8 and TRBJ2-3; 8 bases fit TRBD2. The germline V gene has CDR1 SGHTS and CDR2 YDEGEE. The CDR3 runs to 16 residues. The V and J ends lost 1 base and 5 bases, in that order; junction bases with no gene match: 9. CDR3 in amino acids: CASSLSLAALGDTQYF. The CDR3 DNA sequence: TGTGCCAGCAGCTTGTCACTAGCGGCCCTAGGAGATACGCAGTATTTT.

The V call is TRBV6-6, the J call TRBJ2-5, with 11 bases aligning to TRBD2. This CDR3 contains 16 residues. CDR1 is MNHNY and CDR2 is SVGAGI in the germline V gene (reference sequence). V was pared by 4 bases and J by 5 bases, with 9 bases of the junction left unmatched. CDR3 region: CASSWPASGGRETQYF. The CDR3 DNA follows: TGTGCCAGCAGTTGGCCAGCTAGCGGGGGGCGGGAGACCCAGTACTTC.

There are a few counts of this clone. The genes are TRBV7-2 and TRBJ2-1, with 7 nucleotides matching TRBD1. The CDR3 contains 14 residues. Germline loops: CDR1 SGHTA, CDR2 FQGNSA. V trimming: 5 bases; J trimming: 10 bases; junction bases outside the gene matches: 11. The CDR3: CASSQITGAREQFF. CDR3 nucleotides: TGTGCCAGCAGCCAGATTACAGGGGCGCGGGAGCAGTTCTTC.

The J gene is TRBJ1-3, the V gene TRBV7-9; perhaps TRBD1 as D (6 bases). The CDR3 runs to 15 residues. Between the trimmed V and J ends, which lost 5 bases and 4 bases, there was a span of 15 bases. Germline-derived CDR1 and CDR2 are SEHNR and FQNEAQ (reference sequence). This chain's CDR3 is CASSRWQGLGNTIYF. CDR3 nucleotide sequence: TGTGCCAGCAGCAGGTGGCAGGGGCTGGGAAACACCATATATTTT. The variable domain in full, completed from reference TRBV7-9 and TRBJ1-3, reads DTGVSQNPRHKITKRGQNVTFRCDPISEHNRLYWYRQTLGQGPEFLTYFQNEAQLEKSRLLSDRFSAERPKGSFSTLEIQRTEQGDSAMYLCASSRWQGLGNTIYFGEGSWLTVV.

This clone was counted between two and nine times. This chain uses TRBV6-1 with TRBJ2-5; a possible D gene is TRBD2 (5 bases). The germline V gene encodes CDR1 MNHNS and CDR2 SASEGT. There are 14 residues in the CDR3. Trimming took off 3 bases at V and 7 bases at J, with 15 bases between the two ends. The CDR3 reads CASSDNPHGGTQYF. The CDR3 DNA reads as TGTGCCAGCAGTGATAACCCCCATGGAGGGACCCAGTACTTC.